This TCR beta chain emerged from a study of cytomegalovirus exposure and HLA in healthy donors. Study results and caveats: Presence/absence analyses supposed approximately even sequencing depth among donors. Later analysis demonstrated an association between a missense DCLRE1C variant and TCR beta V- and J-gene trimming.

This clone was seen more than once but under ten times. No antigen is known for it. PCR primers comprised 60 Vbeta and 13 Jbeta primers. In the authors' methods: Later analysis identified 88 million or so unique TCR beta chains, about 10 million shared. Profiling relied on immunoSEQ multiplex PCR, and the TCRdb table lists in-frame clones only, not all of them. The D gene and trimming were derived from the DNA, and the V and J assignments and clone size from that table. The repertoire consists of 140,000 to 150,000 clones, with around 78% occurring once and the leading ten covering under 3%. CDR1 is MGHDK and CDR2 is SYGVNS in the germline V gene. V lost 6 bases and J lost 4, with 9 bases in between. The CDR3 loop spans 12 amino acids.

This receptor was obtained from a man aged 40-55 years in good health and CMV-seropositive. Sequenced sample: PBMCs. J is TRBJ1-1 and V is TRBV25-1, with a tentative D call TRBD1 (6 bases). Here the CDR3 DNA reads TGTGCCAGCAGCCAACAGGGCACTGAAGCTTTCTTT. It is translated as CASSQQGTEAFF.